The present TCR beta chain was sequenced within a study of cytomegalovirus exposure and HLA in healthy donors. PCR primers comprised 60 Vbeta and 13 Jbeta primers. Clones were sequenced by immunoSEQ multiplex PCR, and TCRdb holds only the in-frame ones, with some missing. The sample holds about 140,000 clones, less than 80% seen once. The germline V gene has CDR1 LNHNV and CDR2 YYDKDF (reference sequence). The V and J ends lost 0 bases and 3 bases respectively, with 8 bases between them. This CDR3 spans 14 amino acids. Sequenced material: PBMCs. The receptor's source is a woman aged 45-65 years in good health and CMV-seropositive. The chain employs TRBV15 and TRBJ1-1; unclear D gene. The CDR3 reads CATSRDSQDTEAFF. For the CDR3, the DNA is TGTGCCACCAGCAGAGATTCGCAGGACACTGAAGCTTTCTTT.